This T cell receptor beta chain was sequenced for a study of tumor and adjacent non-tumor tissue in lung cancer. Study findings and constraints: In normal lung, the top 100 clones were significantly more dominant than in tumor. Tumor TCR diversity, when higher, was linked to shorter survival.

A word on this clonotype: Its antigen is not identified.

V shed 5 bases and J shed 4 bases, with 14 bases lying between them. CDR3 length: 14 residues. The template was RNA from unsorted bulk tissue. A modified ARM-PCR protocol with three rounds of nested PCR amplified TCRbeta. TCRdb reprocessed the multiplex PCR reads via MiXCR and lists one record per CDR3 protein. The repertoire holds under 150,000 distinct CDR3 sequences, with roughly 70% as singletons. This sequence joins TRBV12-3 or TRBV12-4 and TRBJ2-5; perhaps D is TRBD1 or TRBD2 (6 bases each). Sequencing input: lung tumor tissue. The sequence came from a man in his sixties with small cell lung cancer. Here the CDR3 DNA reads TGTGCCAGCAGTCCCCGGGGGCTGGCAGAGACCCAGTACTTC. Translated, it gives CASSPRGLAETQYF.